Following are 14 T cell receptor beta chains from one sample sequenced in a study of cytomegalovirus exposure and HLA in healthy donors. Primers included in the PCR were 60 Vbeta and 13 Jbeta primers. Profiling relied on immunoSEQ multiplex PCR, and the TCRdb table lists in-frame clones only, not all of them. The data hold around 90,000 clones, with around 84% observed a single time. Sequenced material: PBMCs. The receptor set was obtained from a middle-aged woman in good health and CMV-seronegative.

V usage is TRBV15 and J usage is TRBJ2-5; D uncertain. The V gene's germline CDR1 is LNHNV and CDR2 YYDKDF (reference sequence). The CDR3 has 13 residues. V lost 0 bases and J 3 bases, leaving 5 bases between the germline ends. This chain's CDR3 is CATSRDLKETQYF. The DNA of the CDR3 is TGTGCCACCAGCAGAGATTTAAAAGAGACCCAGTACTTC.

The V call is TRBV4-2, the J call TRBJ2-7; D is unresolved. Trimming removed 4 bases from V and 0 bases from J, with 10 bases in between. Germline V CDR1 and CDR2: LGHNA, YNFKEQ. The CDR3 length is 14 residues. This CDR3 reads CASSPARNSYEQYF. DNA for the CDR3: TGTGCCAGCAGCCCAGCGAGAAACTCCTACGAGCAGTACTTC.

The J gene is TRBJ2-2, the V gene TRBV11-2, with 7 positions matching TRBD2. Germline V CDR1 and CDR2: SGHAT, FQNNGV. The CDR3 has 15 residues. Trimming took 3 bases from V and 1 from J; bases not matched to a gene: 2. CDR3 DNA sequence: TGTGCCAGCAGCTTTGCGGGGGAGAACACCGGGGAGCTGTTTTTT. It specifies CASSFAGENTGELFF.

DNA for the CDR3: TGCGCCAGCAGCTTGGGTGGGACAGGGGTTTTCGAGCAGTACTTC. This translates into CASSLGGTGVFEQYF. This chain links TRBV5-1 with TRBJ2-7; 10 bases are a match to TRBD1. The CDR3 spans 15 residues. CDR1 SGHRS and CDR2 YFSETQ come from the germline V gene. The J segment lost 6 bases and the V segment lost 0 bases, leaving 6 bases of the junction unmatched.

The genes are TRBV6-5 and TRBJ1-1, with a tentative D call TRBD1 (6 bases). The ends were cut back, 10 bases at V and 1 base at J, with 13 bases in the middle. CDR1 is MNHEY and CDR2 is SVGAGI in the germline V gene. The CDR3 is made up of 13 amino acids. CDR3 coding DNA: TGTGCCACCCGGACAGCTTCGAACACTGAAGCTTTCTTT. Translation: CATRTASNTEAFF.

The chain recombines TRBV28 with TRBJ1-1; TRBD1 is a possible D gene (6 bases). Deletions cut 5 bases from V and 1 base from J, with 11 bases between. Looked up from germline, CDR1 is MDHEN and CDR2 is SYDVKM. CDR3 length: 14 amino acids. The CDR3 bases are TGTGCCAGCAGTACCCCGGGACAGAACACTGAAGCTTTCTTT. Its protein product is CASSTPGQNTEAFF.

V and J are TRBV5-1 and TRBJ2-3; a possible D gene is TRBD2 (5 bases). Trimming removed 3 bases at V and 2 bases at J, with 13 bases between. The germline gives CDR1 SGHRS, CDR2 YFSETQ. The CDR3 is 15 residues long. The CDR3 region is CASSSTRADTDTQYF. In DNA, the CDR3 is TGCGCCAGCAGCTCTACGCGGGCGGACACAGATACGCAGTATTTT. Full variable domain (missing parts from reference TRBV5-1 and TRBJ2-3): KAGVTQTPRYLIKTRGQQVTLSCSPISGHRSVSWYQQTPGQGLQFLFEYFSETQRNKGNFPGRFSGRQFSNSRSEMNVSTLELGDSALYLCASSSTRADTDTQYFGPGTRLTVL.

The chain recombines TRBV29-1 with TRBJ1-2, with no clear D. The CDR3 length is 13 residues. Germline assignment: CDR1 SQVTM and CDR2 ANQGSEA. Deletions cut 7 bases from V and 4 bases from J, with 16 bases between. The CDR3 DNA follows: TGCAGCGCCGCGGTTTTGGAGAGCTATGGCTACACCTTC. Translation: CSAAVLESYGYTF.

The chain couples TRBV19 to TRBJ2-1; a weak D match, TRBD1 (6 bases). Germline CDR1 and CDR2: LNHDA and SQIVND (reference sequence). The CDR3 contains 17 residues. Trimming shortened V by 2 bases and J by 6 bases, and 20 bases separated the two germline ends. The CDR3 loop reads CASSIPLQGIGRNEQFF. The CDR3 DNA is TGTGCCAGTAGTATACCCTTACAGGGAATTGGTCGCAATGAGCAGTTCTTC.

The rearrangement joins TRBV27 to TRBJ1-1, with unresolved D. Deletions cut 6 bases from V and 5 bases from J, with 13 bases between. This CDR3 is 13 amino acids long. The germline V gene has CDR1 MNHEY and CDR2 SMNVEV (reference sequence). The CDR3 DNA is TGTGCCAGCAGCGGGGAGGTGAGGACTGAAGCTTTCTTT. Its translation is CASSGEVRTEAFF.

This clone was seen once. The chain recombines TRBV5-1 with TRBJ2-1, with 8 positions matching TRBD1. J lost 5 bases, V lost 5 bases, and 6 bases had no gene match. The germline V gene encodes CDR1 SGHRS and CDR2 YFSETQ. The CDR3 has 14 residues. The CDR3, as DNA: TGCGCCAGCAGACCTGGACAGGGTAACAATGAGCAGTTCTTC. It is translated as CASRPGQGNNEQFF.

This chain connects TRBV6-5 to TRBJ1-4, with no clear D. The germline V gene encodes CDR1 MNHEY and CDR2 SVGAGI. CDR3 length: 15 residues. V lost 5 bases to trimming and J lost 0 bases, with 10 bases between them. In DNA form, the CDR3 reads TGTGCCAGCAGTCCCACAGTCTCAACTAATGAAAAACTGTTTTTT. Translation gives CASSPTVSTNEKLFF.

This chain uses TRBV5-1 with TRBJ2-7, with a possible D match to TRBD2 (6 bases). Germline V gene sequence: CDR1 SGHRS, CDR2 YFSETQ. The CDR3 sequence is 16 residues long. Trimming removed 0 bases at V and 4 bases at J, with 17 bases between. The CDR3 DNA reads TGCGCCAGCAGCTTGGTAACTGGATATGCGGGATACGAGCAGTACTTC. Translation: CASSLVTGYAGYEQYF.

There are a few counts of this clone. The chain uses TRBV7-6 and TRBJ2-6, with D uncertain. The CDR3 length is 12 residues. Germline values: CDR1 SGHVS, CDR2 FNYEAQ. V shed 6 bases and J shed 3 bases, with 3 bases lying between them. The chain's CDR3 is CASSYGANVLTF. CDR3 sequence (DNA): TGTGCCAGCAGTTATGGGGCCAACGTCCTGACTTTC.